The T cell receptor (beta chain) under discussion was sequenced for a study of T cells in localized non-small cell lung cancer. Regarding this clone: Its antigen is currently unknown.

Study results and caveats: Highest T cell clonality was seen in uninvolved adjacent lung, surpassing that measured in tumor. Higher adjacent-lung clonality was associated with shorter survival. Across samples, adjacent lung featured a median roughly 62 of the top 100 tumor clones. Heterogeneity stays possible, as sequencing covered only one tumor region.

Libraries were prepared by immunoSEQ multiplex PCR; TCRdb keeps only in-frame clonotypes and omits some of them. The sample lists tens of thousands of clones; approximately 94% were seen once. Unmatched junction bases numbered 10, after V lost 2 bases and J lost 1 base. CDR1 is LNHNV and CDR2 is YYDKDF in the germline V gene (reference sequence). The CDR3 extends over 17 amino acids. This sequence joins TRBV15 and TRBJ1-1, with 7 bases that match TRBD1. The sequence derives from a female donor over 55 with stage I lung adenocarcinoma. The specimen comprised peripheral blood, sampled before any cancer treatment. The CDR3 DNA reads TGTGCCACCAGCAGATACAGGGGATTATTTGGGAACACTGAAGCTTTCTTT. Its protein is CATSRYRGLFGNTEAFF.